Listed here are 4 T cell receptor beta chains from one sample, sequenced in a study of T-cell memory formation after mild COVID-19. MiXCR was run by TCRdb on the 5' RACE reads, yielding one entry per CDR3 protein. The profile shows about 500,000 distinct CDR3 sequences, about a fifth of them singletons. The sample was PBMCs or a T cell subset sorted from them (not recorded which). These receptors came from an adult woman who had mild COVID-19 (a few samples of this study predate the infection). Cell type and time point are not known.

In this sample, this clonotype turned up a few times. The gene calls are TRBV29-1 and TRBJ1-1; 10 bases map to TRBD1. This CDR3 spans 13 amino acids. After removal of 7 bases from V and 1 base from J, the junction contained 3 bases not matched to a gene. The germline CDR1 and CDR2 sequences are SQVTM and ANQGSEA. In DNA form, the CDR3 reads TGCAGCGCCGGGACAGGGGAGAACACTGAAGCTTTCTTT. It yields the protein CSAGTGENTEAFF.

V is TRBV9 and J is TRBJ2-3; D is uncertain. V lost 2 bases, J lost 0 bases, and 7 bases lay in between. From germline, CDR1 is SGDLS and CDR2 YYNGEE. The CDR3 extends over 14 amino acids. The CDR3: CASSVTSSTDTQYF. For the CDR3, the DNA is TGTGCCAGCAGCGTGACCTCTAGCACAGATACGCAGTATTTT. Combining the CDR3 with reference TRBV9 and TRBJ2-3 gives the whole variable domain DSGVTQTPKHLITATGQRVTLRCSPRSGDLSVYWYQQSLDQGLQFLIQYYNGEERAKGNILERFSAQQFPDLHSELNLSSLELGDSALYFCASSVTSSTDTQYFGPGTRLTVL.

The gene calls are TRBV15 and TRBJ2-1; 8 bases map to TRBD2. Trimming cost V 0 bases and J 5 bases; bases outside gene matches: 9. CDR3 length: 17 amino acids. Germline assignment: CDR1 LNHNV and CDR2 YYDKDF (reference sequence). The CDR3 sequence is CATSRDKFRGGHNEQFF. CDR3 sequence (DNA): TGTGCCACCAGCAGAGATAAATTCCGGGGGGGCCACAATGAGCAGTTCTTC.

The CDR3 bases are TGCAGTGCTGGAGCTTTGGACTACCCGGGCGACGAGCAGTACTTC. Encoded protein: CSAGALDYPGDEQYF. This sequence joins TRBV20-1 and TRBJ2-7; a possible D gene is TRBD2 (6 bases). The CDR3 is made up of 15 amino acids. V was cut by 5 bases and J by 5 bases, with 22 bases left in between. Germline V gives CDR1 DFQATT, CDR2 SNEGSKA (reference sequence).